The clone carrying this TCR beta chain was observed a few times. Its antigen is not known. The record originates from a study of CD8 T cells in ankylosing spondylitis. TCRdb called the 5' RACE reads again in MiXCR, with one record for every CDR3 protein. The sample contains hundreds of thousands of distinct CDR3 sequences, roughly 26% of which appear only once. Points from the study as a whole: A TCR beta motif of roughly eight highly homologous variants seemed to mark ankylosing spondylitis blood.

The TCR was taken from a male donor with ankylosing spondylitis. The sequenced sample consisted of blood, either unsorted or a sorted T cell fraction (not recorded which).

The CDR3 DNA reads as TGTGCCAGCAGCCCCGATCAAGGCCAATTCGGGGGCACTGAAGCTTTCTTT. Its translation is CASSPDQGQFGGTEAFF. This chain uses TRBV11-3 with TRBJ1-1; D perhaps matches TRBD1 (5 bases). Germline V CDR1 and CDR2: SGHNT, YENEEA. There are 17 residues in the CDR3. The germline V and J ends were trimmed by 5 bases and 4 bases, with 23 bases remaining between them.